The 16 T cell receptor beta chains in this list originate from one sample, sequenced in a study of shared clonotypes between healthy human individuals. Method: immunoSEQ multiplex PCR; TCRdb's copy keeps in-frame clones and lacks some. The table lists a few million clones, 85% to 95% of them singletons. Material: naive CD4+ T cells from PBMCs. Subset in this sample: CD45RA+ positively selected. These receptors all stem from a man between 18 and 29 years old in good health. Some clones in this sample may be carry-over from other donors' samples.

Here the CDR3 DNA reads TGCGCCAGCAGCCCCGGACAGGGGGTCGGGGCCAACGTCCTGACTTTC. Translating it yields CASSPGQGVGANVLTF. The J gene is TRBJ2-6, the V gene TRBV5-1; 10 bases are a match to TRBD1. There are 16 residues in the CDR3. V shed 4 bases and J 4 bases; nucleotides not matched to a gene: 5. The germline V gene encodes CDR1 SGHRS and CDR2 YFSETQ.

The chain has TRBV27 and TRBJ2-1; D may be TRBD2 (5 bases). The CDR3 has 16 residues. V was trimmed by 3 bases and J by 3 bases, leaving 15 bases between them. CDR1 MNHEY and CDR2 SMNVEV come from the germline V gene (reference sequence). CDR3 loop: CASSFRVGEDYNEQFF. Written as DNA, the CDR3 is TGTGCCAGCAGTTTCAGAGTGGGAGAGGACTACAATGAGCAGTTCTTC.

This sequence joins TRBV7-2 and TRBJ2-1; 9 nucleotides align to TRBD2. V lost 4 bases to trimming and J lost 5 bases; unmatched junction nucleotides: 9. Germline CDR1 is SGHTA and CDR2 is FQGNSA. CDR3 length: 16 residues. The CDR3 sequence is CASSWGGLAGNNEQFF. CDR3 coding DNA: TGTGCCAGCAGCTGGGGGGGACTAGCCGGGAACAATGAGCAGTTCTTC.

This clone appeared a single time. The chain employs TRBV25-1 and TRBJ2-4; 7 nucleotides align to TRBD1. CDR3 length equals 17 residues. Germline V gene sequence: CDR1 MGHDK, CDR2 SYGVNS. V dropped 5 bases and J dropped 0; count of bases not matched to a gene: 10. The CDR3 DNA reads as TGTGCCAGCAGTTCACTCCGGGACAGCGTAGCCAAAAACATTCAGTACTTC. This encodes CASSSLRDSVAKNIQYF.

The chain combines TRBV6-1 with TRBJ1-5; TRBD1 agrees at 9 bases. Unmatched junction bases numbered 9, after V lost 6 bases and J lost 9 bases. The germline V gene has CDR1 MNHNS and CDR2 SASEGT. The CDR3 has 14 amino acids. This CDR3 is CASRGTGILRPQHF. The DNA of the CDR3 is TGTGCCAGCAGGGGGACAGGGATCCTTAGGCCCCAGCATTTT.

On this clone itself: The identical CDR3 is also encoded by other nucleotide sequences in the sample. The chain carries TRBV5-1 and TRBJ1-2, with TRBD1 as a possible D gene (6 bases). V gave up 0 bases and J gave up 7 bases, with 7 bases separating them. The CDR3 sequence is 12 residues long. The germline gives CDR1 SGHRS, CDR2 YFSETQ. The CDR3 protein is CASSLVGGGYTF. The CDR3 region has the DNA TGCGCCAGCAGCTTGGTAGGGGGTGGCTACACCTTC.

The chain has TRBV28 and TRBJ1-5; 12 bases are a match to TRBD1. Germline V gene data show CDR1 as MDHEN and CDR2 as SYDVKM. With 6 bases clipped from V and 7 bases from J, the junction kept 4 bases outside the gene matches. The length of the CDR3 is 14 residues. The CDR3 DNA follows: TGTGCCAGCAGGGGACAGGGGGCTGGCCAGCCCCAGCATTTT. This translates into CASRGQGAGQPQHF.

V usage is TRBV4-1 and J usage is TRBJ2-7, with 7 bases that match TRBD2. Germline trimming cut 3 bases from V and 1 base from J; bases unmatched to any gene: 9. This CDR3 comprises 16 residues. Germline V gene sequence: CDR1 MGHRA, CDR2 YSYEKL. CDR3 residues: CASSHSHASGSYEQYF. CDR3 coding DNA: TGCGCCAGCAGCCACTCCCACGCTAGCGGTTCCTACGAGCAGTACTTC.

This chain links TRBV5-1 with TRBJ2-7, with TRBD1 matching 11 bases. V was pared by 2 bases and J by 3 bases, with 4 bases of the junction left unmatched. The germline CDR1 and CDR2 sequences are SGHRS and YFSETQ. This CDR3 has 15 residues. In DNA form, the CDR3 reads TGCGCCAGCAGCTTCGGACAGGGGGCAAACTACGAGCAGTACTTC. As protein: CASSFGQGANYEQYF.

Comments on this clone: Different DNA sequences within this sample yield the same CDR3. V usage is TRBV5-1 and J usage is TRBJ2-1; D perhaps matches TRBD1 (6 bases). Between the trimmed V and J ends, which lost 4 bases and 7 bases, there was a span of 6 bases. The germline V gene encodes CDR1 SGHRS and CDR2 YFSETQ. The CDR3 has 11 amino acids. The DNA of the CDR3 is TGCGCCAGCAGCCAGGGGAATGAGCAGTTCTTC. Translation: CASSQGNEQFF.

Regarding this clone: The sample has other DNA sequences that encode this CDR3 too. The chain uses TRBV28 and TRBJ1-4; D not resolved. The V and J ends lost 3 bases and 0 bases respectively, with 5 bases between them. The CDR3 runs 14 residues. Germline V gene sequence: CDR1 MDHEN, CDR2 SYDVKM. The CDR3 loop reads CASSLRPTNEKLFF. CDR3 sequence (DNA): TGTGCCAGCAGTTTGAGACCAACTAATGAAAAACTGTTTTTT.

This rearrangement joins TRBV5-1 to TRBJ2-3; TRBD1 agrees at 7 bases. The CDR3 consists of 15 residues. Losses at the gene ends were 0 bases for V and 1 base for J; bases not matched to a gene: 2. In germline, CDR1 is SGHRS, CDR2 YFSETQ. The CDR3 DNA reads TGCGCCAGCAGCTTGGAGGGACAGCGCACAGATACGCAGTATTTT. Encoded protein: CASSLEGQRTDTQYF.

V gene TRBV28 combines with J gene TRBJ1-5; no firm D call. V lost 8 bases to trimming and J lost 6 bases, with 11 bases between them. Germline assignment: CDR1 MDHEN and CDR2 SYDVKM. There are 12 residues in the CDR3. The CDR3 region is CASSVAGQPQHF. The CDR3 DNA sequence: TGTGCCAGCTCGGTAGCCGGTCAGCCCCAGCATTTT.

The chain employs TRBV7-3 and TRBJ1-2, with D possibly matching TRBD1 (5 bases). Looked up from germline, CDR1 is SGHTA and CDR2 is FQGTGA. The germline V and J ends were trimmed by 3 bases and 6 bases, with 11 bases remaining between them. CDR3 length: 13 amino acids. This CDR3 reads CASSLTGTDGYTF. The CDR3 region has the DNA TGTGCCAGCAGCTTGACCGGGACTGATGGCTACACCTTC.

The CDR3 sequence: CASQGVTDTQYF. CDR3 DNA: TGCGCCAGCCAAGGGGTCACAGATACGCAGTATTTT. The chain recombines TRBV10-1 with TRBJ2-3; perhaps TRBD1 as D (5 bases). Germline lookup yields CDR1 WNHNN and CDR2 SYGVQD (reference sequence). The CDR3 runs 12 residues. The V gene lost 8 bases and the J gene lost 2 bases, with 8 bases spanning the gap.

Note on this clone: Other nucleotide sequences from this sample produce the same CDR3. The J gene is TRBJ2-7, the V gene TRBV6-5; no firm D call. Between the trimmed V and J ends, which lost 2 bases and 2 bases, there was a span of 7 bases. The germline V gene has CDR1 MNHEY and CDR2 SVGAGI. The CDR3 covers 13 residues. CDR3 in DNA: TGTGCCAGCAGTTACAGACCAGCCTACGAGCAGTACTTC. Translated, it gives CASSYRPAYEQYF.